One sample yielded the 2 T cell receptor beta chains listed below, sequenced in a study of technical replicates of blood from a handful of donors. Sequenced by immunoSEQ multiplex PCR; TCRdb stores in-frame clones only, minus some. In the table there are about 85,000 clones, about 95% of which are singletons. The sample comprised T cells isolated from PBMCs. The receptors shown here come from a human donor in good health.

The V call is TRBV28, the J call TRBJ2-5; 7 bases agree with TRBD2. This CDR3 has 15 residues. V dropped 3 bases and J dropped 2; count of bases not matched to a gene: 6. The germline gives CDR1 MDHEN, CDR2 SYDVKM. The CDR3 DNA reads TGTGCCAGCAGTTTGGTTCTAGCGGTACAAGAGACCCAGTACTTC. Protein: CASSLVLAVQETQYF. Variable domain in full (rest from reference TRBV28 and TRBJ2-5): DVKVTQSSRYLVKRTGEKVFLECVQDMDHENMFWYRQDPGLGLRLIYFSYDVKMKEKGDIPEGYSVSREKKERFSLILESASTNQTSMYLCASSLVLAVQETQYFGPGTRLLVL.

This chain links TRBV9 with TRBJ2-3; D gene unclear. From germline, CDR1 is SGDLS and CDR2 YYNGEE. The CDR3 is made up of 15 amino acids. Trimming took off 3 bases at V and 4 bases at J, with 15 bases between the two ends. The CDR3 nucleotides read TGTGCCAGCAGCGCCACCCTCCAGTTCGCAGATACGCAGTATTTT. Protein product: CASSATLQFADTQYF.